The rows below give T cell receptor beta chains drawn from one sample of a study of blood T cell repertoires in COVID-19. Here immunoSEQ multiplex PCR was the method, and the copy in TCRdb shows in-frame clones only, minus some. The data show over 400,000 clones, 75% to 90% seen once. The sample consisted of PBMCs or T cells enriched from blood (not recorded which). Receptors originate from a woman aged 55-69 years who had recovered from COVID-19. Both conserved end residues are part of each CDR3. The D gene is left open where the match is weak. Part of the rows lack a size; the others show once, few, many or a class for expanded clones.

j_call	d_call	v_call	clone_size	cdr3_aa	cdr3_nt
TRBJ1-2	NA	TRBV12-3/TRBV12-4	NA	CASSFGANYGYTF	TGTGCCAGCAGTTTCGGAGCTAACTATGGCTACACCTTC
TRBJ2-7	TRBD2	TRBV15	once	CATSRAELAGGDEQYF	TGTGCCACCAGCAGAGCAGAACTAGCGGGGGGAGACGAGCAGTACTTC
TRBJ1-5	NA	TRBV19	few	CASSIGGRSNQPQHF	TGTGCCAGTAGTATAGGGGGCCGTAGCAATCAGCCCCAGCATTTT
TRBJ2-2	NA	TRBV11-2	NA	CASSLRGSTGELFF	TGTGCCAGCAGCTTGAGAGGATCCACCGGGGAGCTGTTTTTT
TRBJ2-1	NA	TRBV5-6	NA	CASSRTGGPTYNEQFF	TGTGCCAGCAGCCGAACGGGGGGCCCCACCTACAATGAGCAGTTCTTC
TRBJ1-2	TRBD1	TRBV5-1	few	CASSFNTGDGYTF	TGCGCCAGCAGCTTCAATACAGGGGATGGCTACACCTTC
TRBJ2-3	TRBD2	TRBV24-1	NA	CATSDSGGPSTDTQYF	TGTGCCACCAGTGACTCGGGGGGGCCGAGCACAGATACGCAGTATTTT
TRBJ2-5	TRBD2	TRBV5-1	NA	CASSLGLVAGGQETQYF	TGCGCCAGCAGCTTGGGACTAGTGGCGGGGGGACAAGAGACCCAGTACTTC
TRBJ2-3	NA	TRBV2	NA	CASKGEDTQYF	TGTGCCAGCAAGGGGGAGGATACGCAGTATTTT
TRBJ1-1	TRBD1	TRBV30	once	CAWINRDRGRAFF	TGTGCCTGGATCAACCGGGACAGGGGTCGAGCTTTCTTT
TRBJ1-2	NA	TRBV10-3	once	CAISERREVAGNYGYTF	TGTGCCATCAGTGAGCGCAGGGAGGTTGCGGGGAACTATGGCTACACCTTC
TRBJ2-7	TRBD1	TRBV11-2	NA	CASSLTGAHEQYF	TGTGCCAGCAGCTTGACAGGGGCCCACGAGCAGTACTTC
TRBJ2-2	TRBD2	TRBV18	NA	CASSPGRGTTGELFF	TGTGCCAGCTCACCGGGGAGGGGAACGACCGGGGAGCTGTTTTTT
TRBJ1-6	NA	TRBV27	NA	CASSQLSAGNSPLHF	TGTGCCAGCAGCCAGCTCAGTGCCGGGAATTCACCCCTCCACTTT
TRBJ2-1	TRBD1	TRBV3-1/TRBV3-2	NA	CASSPKLRQGEKLLYEQFF	TGTGCCAGCAGCCCAAAGCTAAGACAGGGTGAAAAGTTGTTGTATGAGCAGTTCTTC
TRBJ1-4	NA	TRBV2	NA	CASSEVRSNEKLFF	TGTGCCAGCAGTGAGGTCAGATCTAATGAAAAACTGTTTTTT
TRBJ1-2	NA	TRBV29-1	NA	CSVEEDGRPGGYTF	TGCAGCGTTGAAGAAGATGGGAGACCAGGTGGCTACACCTTC